What follows are 26 T cell receptor beta chains derived from one specimen sequenced in a study of blood T cells in healthy people across ages. The use of a sample-barcoded 5' primer and a J-beta primer mix characterized a second PCR of about 7 to 12 cycles. TCRdb fed the 5' RACE reads into MiXCR, producing one record per CDR3 protein. The table has some 1.7 million distinct CDR3 sequences, about 28% seen once. Sequenced sample: blood. Receptor source: a woman in her twenties or thirties in good health.

At least ten counts were recorded for this clonotype. This rearrangement joins TRBV5-1 to TRBJ2-1; TRBD1 matches at 7 bases. The germline V gene has CDR1 SGHRS and CDR2 YFSETQ. This CDR3 is built from 14 residues. Trimming removed 4 bases from V and 8 bases from J; junction bases left unmatched: 9. CDR3 nucleotide sequence: TGCGCCAGCAGCACCGGACAGGAGTCCGATGAGCAGTTCTTC. Its translation is CASSTGQESDEQFF.

This clonotype was recorded a few times. This sequence joins TRBV20-1 and TRBJ1-1; D is possibly TRBD1 (6 bases). The V end was cut by 6 bases, the J end by 4 bases, with 15 bases between. This CDR3 comprises 13 residues. Germline loops: CDR1 DFQATT, CDR2 SNEGSKA (reference sequence). The CDR3: CSAHVGGSTEAFF. CDR3 sequence (DNA): TGCAGTGCCCACGTGGGGGGCAGCACTGAAGCTTTCTTT.

This clonotype was seen just once. The CDR3 DNA reads as TGTGCCAGCAGCCCCAGCGGGACTCGCAACACCTACAATGAGCAGTTCTTC. Protein sequence: CASSPSGTRNTYNEQFF. This sequence joins TRBV7-9 and TRBJ2-1, with TRBD2 matching over 7 bases. In germline, CDR1 is SEHNR, CDR2 FQNEAQ (reference sequence). This CDR3 spans 17 amino acids. Trimming removed 5 bases from V and 2 bases from J; junction bases left unmatched: 12. Combining the CDR3 with reference TRBV7-9 and TRBJ2-1 gives the whole variable domain DTGVSQNPRHKITKRGQNVTFRCDPISEHNRLYWYRQTLGQGPEFLTYFQNEAQLEKSRLLSDRFSAERPKGSFSTLEIQRTEQGDSAMYLCASSPSGTRNTYNEQFFGPGTRLTVL.

In its sample, this clonotype was seen a few times. The chain is built from TRBV29-1 and TRBJ1-4; D gene uncertain. Trimming pared 7 bases from V and 6 bases from J, leaving 9 bases between. The CDR3 is 11 residues long. CDR1 and CDR2 from the germline V gene are SQVTM and ANQGSEA. The CDR3 sequence: CSARSDEKLFF. In nucleotides, the CDR3 is TGCAGCGCCAGGAGCGATGAAAAACTGTTTTTT.

For the CDR3, the DNA is TGTGCCAGCAGAGGATCAGGGGCCATTTACTATGGCTACACCTTC. This gives the protein CASRGSGAIYYGYTF. This chain joins TRBV6-2 or TRBV6-3 and TRBJ1-2, with D perhaps TRBD1 (6 bases). The CDR3 runs to 15 residues. Trimming cost V 6 bases and J 3 bases, with 17 bases left between them. Looked up from germline, CDR1 is MNHEY and CDR2 is SVGEGT.

This clonotype was recorded a few times. The chain is built from TRBV12-3 or TRBV12-4 and TRBJ2-1, with no clear D. V was clipped by 3 bases and J by 8 bases, with 8 bases between them. This CDR3 has 12 amino acids. CDR3 bases: TGTGCCAGCAGTTTTAAAGCAGATGAGCAGTTCTTC. This encodes CASSFKADEQFF.

The sample holds a few counts of this clonotype. The chain employs TRBV12-3 or TRBV12-4 and TRBJ1-3, with TRBD1 matching over 7 bases. This CDR3 comprises 14 residues. V dropped 6 bases and J dropped 1; count of bases not matched to a gene: 3. The CDR3: CASRQQGSGNTIYF. The DNA of the CDR3 is TGTGCCAGCAGACAACAGGGGTCTGGAAACACCATATATTTT.

Points on this clonotype: Being one base from a much bigger clone, this may be a read error. The chain uses TRBV7-9 and TRBJ1-2; D not certain. This CDR3 is built from 13 residues. Germline CDR1 SEHNR, CDR2 FQNEAQ (reference sequence). CDR3 protein: CVSSLGAGSGYTF. Written as DNA, the CDR3 is TGTGTCAGCAGCTTAGGTGCGGGAAGCGGCTACACCTTC.

There are a few counts of this clonotype. CDR3 sequence (DNA): TGCAGTGTCCCCCAACAGGGAGGCACAGATACGCAGTATTTT. It translates to CSVPQQGGTDTQYF. The J gene is TRBJ2-3, the V gene TRBV20-1, with a possible D match to TRBD1 (6 bases). This CDR3 contains 14 residues. Trimming pared 7 bases from V and 1 base from J, leaving 15 bases between. The germline gives CDR1 DFQATT, CDR2 SNEGSKA (reference sequence).

As concerns this clonotype: It may be a read error: a sequence one base away is much more abundant. The rearrangement uses TRBV29-1 and TRBJ1-1; TRBD1 might be the D (5 bases). Trimming pared 5 bases from V and 3 bases from J, leaving 16 bases between. The CDR3 extends over 14 amino acids. Germline CDR1 SQVTM, CDR2 ANQGSEA. The CDR3 loop is CSVWDGRSDTEAFF. The CDR3 nucleotides are TGCAGCGTTTGGGACGGACGATCGGACACTGAAGCTTTCTTT.

This rearrangement joins TRBV3-1 to TRBJ2-7; tentatively, D is TRBD1 (6 bases). The CDR3 consists of 15 residues. Deletions cut 1 base from V and 2 bases from J, with 12 bases between. CDR1 is LGHDT and CDR2 is YNNKEL in the germline V gene (reference sequence). CDR3 sequence: CASSQVWGQPYEQYF. The CDR3 coding sequence is TGTGCCAGCAGCCAAGTGTGGGGGCAACCCTACGAGCAGTACTTC.

The chain combines TRBV28 with TRBJ2-7, with D possibly TRBD2 on 6 matching bases. The V end was cut by 2 bases, the J end by 5 bases, with 19 bases between. Germline CDR1 is MDHEN and CDR2 is SYDVKM. The CDR3 contains 16 residues. For the CDR3, the DNA is TGTGCCAGCAGTTTAGCCGAAGGAGGGGTTTTCGACGAGCAGTACTTC. Its translation is CASSLAEGGVFDEQYF.

V is TRBV5-1 and J is TRBJ2-2; weak D call: TRBD2 (6 bases). From germline, CDR1 is SGHRS and CDR2 YFSETQ. The length of the CDR3 is 16 residues. Trimming took 4 bases from V and 3 from J, leaving 16 bases between them. CDR3 DNA: TGCGCCAGCAGCCCGTCGGGGACTCCGTACACCGGGGAGCTGTTTTTT. This codes for CASSPSGTPYTGELFF.

V gene TRBV18 combines with J gene TRBJ1-4; D may be TRBD1 (6 bases). Germline loops: CDR1 KGHSH, CDR2 LQKENI. V lost 3 bases and J lost 8, with 13 bases in between. The CDR3 spans 14 residues. CDR3 sequence (DNA): TGTGCCAGCTCACCCGGGACATCATTCGAAAAACTGTTTTTT. Its protein product is CASSPGTSFEKLFF.

This clonotype was found a few times. The genes are TRBV13 and TRBJ2-7; 7 bases map to TRBD2. The CDR3 is 15 residues long. Germline V gene sequence: CDR1 PRHDT, CDR2 FYEKMQ (reference sequence). After removal of 8 bases from V and 3 bases from J, the junction contained 13 bases not matched to a gene. The CDR3 loop is CASVPWGGTNYEQYF. Here the CDR3 DNA reads TGTGCCAGCGTACCGTGGGGCGGGACTAACTACGAGCAGTACTTC.

The CDR3 here is CASSDPGQGVTGELFF. CDR3 in DNA: TGTGCCAGCAGCGATCCGGGACAGGGAGTGACCGGGGAGCTGTTTTTT. The chain combines TRBV9 with TRBJ2-2; TRBD1 matches at 9 bases. In germline, CDR1 is SGDLS, CDR2 YYNGEE. The CDR3 sequence is 16 residues long. V shed 3 bases and J 5 bases; nucleotides not matched to a gene: 8.

The chain has TRBV20-1 and TRBJ2-7, with 7 bases identical to TRBD2. CDR3 size: 13 residues. The J segment lost 5 bases and the V segment lost 6 bases, leaving 10 bases of the junction unmatched. Germline values: CDR1 DFQATT, CDR2 SNEGSKA (reference sequence). CDR3 sequence (DNA): TGCAGTGCCACCTTGTCGGGGGGAGACGAGCAGTACTTC. Protein: CSATLSGGDEQYF.

Of note for this clonotype: A read error may explain this, as a much larger clone is one base away. The J gene is TRBJ2-5, the V gene TRBV15; weak D call: TRBD2 (5 bases). The germline V and J ends were trimmed by 0 bases and 4 bases, with 15 bases remaining between them. Germline CDR1 and CDR2: LNHNV and YYDKDF (reference sequence). The CDR3 runs to 16 residues. CDR3 protein: CATSRDPTNGGETQYF. The CDR3 bases are TGTGCCACCAGCAGAGACCCGACTAACGGAGGAGAGACCCAGTACTTC.

The V call is TRBV14, the J call TRBJ2-7; TRBD2 matches 12 bases. The germline gives CDR1 SGHDN, CDR2 FVKESK. The junction had 16 bases not matched to a gene; V was cut back by 4 bases and J by 3 bases. The CDR3 covers 19 residues. The CDR3 sequence: CASSLRTSGDPDVVYEQYF. The DNA of the CDR3 is TGTGCCAGCAGCCTTAGGACTAGCGGGGACCCAGATGTGGTCTACGAGCAGTACTTC.

This clonotype was seen many times. The chain combines TRBV4-3 with TRBJ2-7, with unresolved D. The CDR3 is 13 residues long. The germline V gene has CDR1 LGHNA and CDR2 YSLEER. With 0 bases removed from V and 4 bases from J, the gap between germline ends came to 7 bases. The CDR3 reads CASSQDMGYEQYF. Here the CDR3 DNA reads TGCGCCAGCAGCCAAGATATGGGGTACGAGCAGTACTTC.

This clonotype was picked up one time. V and J are TRBV28 and TRBJ1-5, with D maybe TRBD1 (5 bases). The CDR3 consists of 15 residues. Germline V gene sequence: CDR1 MDHEN, CDR2 SYDVKM. V was cut by 8 bases and J by 6 bases, with 20 bases left in between. CDR3 amino acids: CASLRAGKGGQPQHF. The CDR3 nucleotides read TGTGCCAGCCTCAGGGCCGGGAAGGGAGGTCAGCCCCAGCATTTT.

J is TRBJ2-3 and V is TRBV10-2; 8 nucleotides line up with TRBD2. The V segment lost 8 bases and the J segment 1 base; nucleotides outside the gene matches: 8. CDR3 length: 15 residues. Germline-derived CDR1 and CDR2 are WSHSY and SAAADI. The CDR3 spells CASDPAGARTDTQYF. The CDR3 DNA reads TGCGCCAGCGACCCAGCGGGGGCTCGCACAGATACGCAGTATTTT.

The table lists this clonotype with many counts. This chain links TRBV5-1 with TRBJ2-5, with TRBD2 matching 12 bases. The ends lost 4 bases at V and 1 base at J; junction bases unmatched: 5. The germline V gene encodes CDR1 SGHRS and CDR2 YFSETQ. The CDR3 totals 16 residues. CDR3 in amino acids: CASSQLAGGGQETQYF. CDR3 DNA: TGCGCCAGCAGCCAACTAGCGGGGGGAGGCCAAGAGACCCAGTACTTC.

This clonotype was found many times. This chain joins TRBV4-1 and TRBJ1-2, with no clear D. Between the trimmed V and J ends, which lost 1 base and 1 base, there was a span of 7 bases. This CDR3 has 14 residues. The V gene's germline CDR1 is MGHRA and CDR2 YSYEKL. CDR3 region: CASSQGHGNYGYTF. In DNA, the CDR3 is TGCGCCAGCAGCCAAGGACACGGTAACTATGGCTACACCTTC.

This clonotype was recorded many times. This sequence joins TRBV10-3 and TRBJ2-3, with D possibly matching TRBD2 (6 bases). Germline V gene data show CDR1 as ENHRY and CDR2 as SYGVKD. Trimming left V 3 bases short and J 0 bases short, with 10 bases between. This CDR3 is 15 amino acids long. CDR3 coding DNA: TGTGCCATCAGTGATGGCGGGGCGAGCACAGATACGCAGTATTTT. Amino acid sequence: CAISDGGASTDTQYF.

This clonotype was found many times. The gene calls are TRBV29-1 and TRBJ2-1; D gene uncertain. Germline lookup yields CDR1 SQVTM and CDR2 ANQGSEA. Trimming took 4 bases from V and 3 from J, leaving 25 bases between them. The CDR3 sequence is 18 residues long. This chain's CDR3 is CSVVGWGSTPGLYNEQFF. The CDR3 DNA is TGCAGCGTTGTAGGGTGGGGTAGTACACCCGGCCTCTACAATGAGCAGTTCTTC.